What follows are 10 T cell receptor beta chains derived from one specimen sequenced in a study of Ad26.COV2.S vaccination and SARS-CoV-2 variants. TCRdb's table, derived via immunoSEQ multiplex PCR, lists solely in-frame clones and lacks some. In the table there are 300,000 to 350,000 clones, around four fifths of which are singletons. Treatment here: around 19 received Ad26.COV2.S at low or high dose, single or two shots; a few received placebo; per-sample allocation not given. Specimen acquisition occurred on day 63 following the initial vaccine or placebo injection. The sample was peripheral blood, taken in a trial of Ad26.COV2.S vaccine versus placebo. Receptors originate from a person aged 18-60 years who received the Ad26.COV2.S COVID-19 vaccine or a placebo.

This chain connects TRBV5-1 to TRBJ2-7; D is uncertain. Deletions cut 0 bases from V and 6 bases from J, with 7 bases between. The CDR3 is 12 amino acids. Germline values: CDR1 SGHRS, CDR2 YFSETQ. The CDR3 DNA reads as TGCGCCAGCAGCTTGGAGAGGAGCGAGCAGTACTTC. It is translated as CASSLERSEQYF.

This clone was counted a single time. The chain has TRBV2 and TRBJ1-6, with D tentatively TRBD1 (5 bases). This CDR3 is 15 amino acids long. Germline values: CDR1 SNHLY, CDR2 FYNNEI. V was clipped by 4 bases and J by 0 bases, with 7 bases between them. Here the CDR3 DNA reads TGTGCCAGCAGTGCCCAGGGCTCCTATAATTCACCCCTCCACTTT. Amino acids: CASSAQGSYNSPLHF.

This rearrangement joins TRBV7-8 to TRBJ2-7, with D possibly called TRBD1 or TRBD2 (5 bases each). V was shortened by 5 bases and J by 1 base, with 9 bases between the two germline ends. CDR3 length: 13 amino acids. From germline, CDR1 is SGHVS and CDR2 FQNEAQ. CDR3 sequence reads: CASSGDRSYEQYF. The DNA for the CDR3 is TGTGCCAGCAGCGGGGACCGATCCTACGAGCAGTACTTC.

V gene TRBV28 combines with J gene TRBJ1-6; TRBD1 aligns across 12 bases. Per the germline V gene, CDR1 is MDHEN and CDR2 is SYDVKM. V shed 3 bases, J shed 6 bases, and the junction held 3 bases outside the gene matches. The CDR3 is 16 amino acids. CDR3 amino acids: CASSLGQGAFNSPLHF. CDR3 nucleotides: TGTGCCAGCAGTTTGGGACAGGGGGCGTTTAATTCACCCCTCCACTTT.

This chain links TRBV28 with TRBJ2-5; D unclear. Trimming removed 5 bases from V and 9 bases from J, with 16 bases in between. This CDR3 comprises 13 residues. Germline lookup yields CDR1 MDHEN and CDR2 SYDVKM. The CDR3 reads CASSLERALAQYF. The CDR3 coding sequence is TGTGCCAGCAGTCTCGAACGCGCGTTGGCCCAGTACTTC.

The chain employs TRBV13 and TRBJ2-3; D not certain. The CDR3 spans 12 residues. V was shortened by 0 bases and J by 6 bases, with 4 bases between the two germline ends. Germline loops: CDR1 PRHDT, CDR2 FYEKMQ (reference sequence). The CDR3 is CASSLGGDTQYF. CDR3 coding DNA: TGTGCCAGCAGCTTAGGCGGGGATACGCAGTATTTT.

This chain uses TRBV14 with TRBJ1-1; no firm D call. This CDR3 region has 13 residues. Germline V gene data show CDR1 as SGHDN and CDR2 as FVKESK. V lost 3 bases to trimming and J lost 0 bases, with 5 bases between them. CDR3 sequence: CASSHGLNTEAFF. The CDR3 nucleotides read TGTGCCAGCAGCCACGGCTTGAACACTGAAGCTTTCTTT.

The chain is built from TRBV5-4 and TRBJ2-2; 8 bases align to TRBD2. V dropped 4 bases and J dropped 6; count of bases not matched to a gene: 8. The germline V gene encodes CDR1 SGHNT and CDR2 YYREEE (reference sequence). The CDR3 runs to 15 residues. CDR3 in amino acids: CASSAGLVPSGELFF. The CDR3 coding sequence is TGTGCCAGCAGCGCGGGACTAGTTCCTTCCGGGGAGCTGTTTTTT.

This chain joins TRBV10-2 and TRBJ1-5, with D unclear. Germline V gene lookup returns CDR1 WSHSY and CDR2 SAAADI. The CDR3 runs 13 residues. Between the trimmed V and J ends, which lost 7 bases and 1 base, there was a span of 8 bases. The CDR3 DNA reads TGCGCCAGCACGGGAAGCAGCAATCAGCCCCAGCATTTT. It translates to CASTGSSNQPQHF.

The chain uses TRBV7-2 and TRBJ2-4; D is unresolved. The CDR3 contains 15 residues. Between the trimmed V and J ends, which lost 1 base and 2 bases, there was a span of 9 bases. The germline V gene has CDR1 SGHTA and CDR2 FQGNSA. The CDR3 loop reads CASSLGSGSKNIQYF. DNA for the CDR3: TGTGCCAGCAGCTTAGGGTCAGGCTCCAAAAACATTCAGTACTTC.